The 28 T cell receptor beta chains presented below share a single source sample, sequenced in a study of persistence of HIV-infected CD4 T cells. These receptors are not linked to any known antigen. Cells were stimulated nonspecifically with anti-CD3/anti-CD28 magnetic beads. Responding CD4+ T cells were sorted by upregulation of both CD40 ligand and CD69. This was the immunoSEQ version 4 assay in survey mode. Only in-frame clones appear in the TCRdb table, and some are missing; sequencing was by immunoSEQ multiplex PCR. Of roughly 35,000 clones in the sample, 80% to 90% are singletons; the top ten hold 1.3%. Sequenced here: CD4+ T cells sorted from PBMCs after approximately 19-hour stimulation, sampled from a patient who received antiretroviral therapy. These receptors came from an adult man with HIV who was CMV-seropositive.

The rearrangement links TRBV20-1 to TRBJ2-7; no definite D call. The length of the CDR3 is 11 residues. Germline V gives CDR1 DFQATT, CDR2 SNEGSKA (reference sequence). Deletions cut 4 bases from V and 6 bases from J, with 10 bases between. For the CDR3, the DNA is TGCAGTGCTACCAGACCAGGCGAGCAGTACTTC. Its protein product is CSATRPGEQYF.

As regards this clone: At one of its ends the junction is not consistent with the germline gene, which may arise from a read error. The chain is built from TRBV3-1 (or the pseudogene TRBV3-2) and TRBJ2-3, with D unclear. CDR3 length: 14 amino acids. From germline, CDR1 is LGHDT and CDR2 YNNKEL (reference sequence). DNA for the CDR3: TGTGCCAGCAGCCAAGTTTATGGCACCGATACGCAGTATTTT. It specifies CASSQVYGTDTQYF.

The genes are TRBV10-3 and TRBJ1-1, with D unresolved. The germline gives CDR1 ENHRY, CDR2 SYGVKD. V gave up 9 bases and J gave up 2 bases, with 13 bases separating them. The CDR3 covers 13 residues. CDR3 nucleotides: TGTGCCATGACGGACGGCAAAAACACTGAAGCTTTCTTT. Protein: CAMTDGKNTEAFF.

This chain connects TRBV6-4 to TRBJ2-3; D may correspond to TRBD1 or TRBD2 (5 bases each). This CDR3 contains 15 residues. Germline V gene data show CDR1 as MRHNA and CDR2 as SNTAGT. V was shortened by 4 bases and J by 3 bases, with 14 bases between the two germline ends. The CDR3: CASSGEGLGTDTQYF. The CDR3 nucleotides read TGTGCCAGCAGTGGTGAGGGGCTGGGAACAGATACGCAGTATTTT.

The DNA of the CDR3 is TGTGCCAGCAGTGAGCCGGACAGGGGGCGCGATTGGAGCAATCAGCCCCAGCATTTT. This codes for CASSEPDRGRDWSNQPQHF. The chain recombines TRBV6-1 with TRBJ1-5; TRBD1 agrees at 11 bases. The V segment lost 3 bases and the J segment 1 base; nucleotides outside the gene matches: 11. Germline V CDR1 and CDR2: MNHNS, SASEGT. The CDR3 totals 19 residues.

The genes are TRBV7-8 and TRBJ1-5, with 8 bases aligning to TRBD1. This CDR3 is 16 amino acids long. V trimming: 0 bases; J trimming: 6 bases; junction bases outside the gene matches: 7. The V gene's germline CDR1 is SGHVS and CDR2 FQNEAQ. CDR3 DNA: TGTGCCAGCAGCTTAGCGCCAGGGGGCATGGGTCAGCCCCAGCATTTT. This codes for CASSLAPGGMGQPQHF.

The gene calls are TRBV6-5 and TRBJ1-1; D may be TRBD1 (5 bases). CDR3 length: 14 amino acids. Looked up from germline, CDR1 is MNHEY and CDR2 is SVGAGI. Trimming shortened V by 6 bases and J by 1 base, and 12 bases separated the two germline ends. DNA of the CDR3: TGTGCCAGCAGACCGACAGAGGGGAACACTGAAGCTTTCTTT. Translating gives CASRPTEGNTEAFF.

This clone was found a few times. A read error may account for a junction end that differs from germline. This chain connects TRBV4-1 to TRBJ1-6; D remains unclear. This CDR3 contains 14 residues. Germline CDR1 MGHRA, CDR2 YSYEKL. The CDR3 here is CASTQEGSNSPLHF. The CDR3 bases are TGCGCCAGCACCCAAGAGGGAAGTAATTCACCCCTCCACTTT.

This sequence joins TRBV12-3 or TRBV12-4 and TRBJ1-5; D remains unclear. The V end was cut by 1 base, the J end by 5 bases, with 3 bases between. CDR3 length equals 12 residues. DNA of the CDR3: TGTGCCAGCAGTTTAGAGGATCAGCCCCAGCATTTT. This translates into CASSLEDQPQHF.

V usage is TRBV27 and J usage is TRBJ1-1, with a possible D match to TRBD1 (6 bases). CDR1 is MNHEY and CDR2 is SMNVEV in the germline V gene (reference sequence). The CDR3 is made up of 18 amino acids. Trimming pared 2 bases from V and 1 base from J, leaving 20 bases between. This chain's CDR3 is CASSLVMRSDSRNTEAFF. DNA of the CDR3: TGTGCCAGCAGTTTAGTTATGAGGTCGGACAGCAGGAACACTGAAGCTTTCTTT.

This clone appeared once. The genes are TRBV6-5 and TRBJ1-1; TRBD1 matches at 8 bases. Per the germline V gene, CDR1 is MNHEY and CDR2 is SVGAGI. J lost 1 base, V lost 8 bases, and 9 bases had no gene match. CDR3 length equals 15 residues. The CDR3 sequence: CASGPPGGRNTEAFF. The CDR3 DNA reads as TGTGCCAGCGGTCCACCAGGGGGCCGGAACACTGAAGCTTTCTTT.

The V call is TRBV5-1, the J call TRBJ1-4, with D possibly TRBD1 on 5 matching bases. The CDR3 covers 18 residues. V was cut by 0 bases and J by 6 bases, with 21 bases left in between. Germline V gene lookup returns CDR1 SGHRS and CDR2 YFSETQ. The chain's CDR3 is CASSLVNRKVDSDEKLFF. The CDR3 region has the DNA TGCGCCAGCAGCTTGGTTAACAGGAAGGTCGACTCCGATGAAAAACTGTTTTTT.

The chain employs TRBV4-3 and TRBJ1-5; D is unclear. The CDR3 consists of 15 residues. CDR1 and CDR2 (germline): LGHNA, YSLEER. Trimming took 0 bases from V and 7 from J, leaving 13 bases between them. CDR3 coding DNA: TGCGCCAGCAGCCAAGATATAGGTTCGGGGCAGCCCCAGCATTTT. It yields the protein CASSQDIGSGQPQHF.

The chain recombines TRBV19 with TRBJ2-6; 8 bases agree with TRBD1. Germline V gene sequence: CDR1 LNHDA, CDR2 SQIVND (reference sequence). The trim removed 6 bases at V and 2 bases at J, leaving 9 bases unmatched. This CDR3 is 17 amino acids long. The CDR3 protein is CASSSGTGLTGANVLTF. The CDR3 DNA reads TGTGCCAGTAGCTCCGGGACAGGCTTAACTGGGGCCAACGTCCTGACTTTC. Looking up the rest from reference TRBV19 and TRBJ2-6 gives the full variable domain: DGGITQSPKYLFRKEGQNVTLSCEQNLNHDAMYWYRQDPGQGLRLIYYSQIVNDFQKGDIAEGYSVSREKKESFPLTVTSAQKNPTAFYLCASSSGTGLTGANVLTFGAGSRLTVL.

The V call is TRBV19, the J call TRBJ2-7; 7 bases align to TRBD1. The germline CDR1 and CDR2 sequences are LNHDA and SQIVND (reference sequence). The CDR3 has 16 residues. Trimming cost V 5 bases and J 5 bases; bases outside gene matches: 15. CDR3 DNA sequence: TGTGCCAGTAGTCCCCATGGTTCAGGACAGGATCACGAGCAGTACTTC. Amino acid sequence: CASSPHGSGQDHEQYF.

The rearrangement uses TRBV30 and TRBJ1-3; perhaps TRBD1 as D (5 bases). Trimming took 0 bases from V and 1 from J, leaving 7 bases between them. Germline loops: CDR1 GTSNPN, CDR2 SVGIG (reference sequence). There are 14 residues in the CDR3. The CDR3 nucleotides read TGTGCCTGGAGTGTGGGGGGATCTGGAAACACCATATATTTT. This encodes CAWSVGGSGNTIYF. Full variable domain (outside the CDR3, taken from reference TRBV30 and TRBJ1-3): SQTIHQWPATLVQPVGSPLSLECTVEGTSNPNLYWYRQAAGRGLQLLFYSVGIGQISSEVPQNLSASRPQDRQFILSSKKLLLSDSGFYLCAWSVGGSGNTIYFGEGSWLTVV.

The rearrangement joins TRBV20-1 to TRBJ1-1, with D uncertain. V was clipped by 3 bases and J by 3 bases, with 20 bases between them. From germline, CDR1 is DFQATT and CDR2 SNEGSKA (reference sequence). CDR3 length: 16 residues. The CDR3 DNA follows: TGCAGTGCTAGTTATCGGAGAAGAACAAGGGACACTGAAGCTTTCTTT. Protein: CSASYRRRTRDTEAFF.

This chain joins TRBV2 and TRBJ1-4; possibly TRBD1 for D (5 bases). CDR1 and CDR2 from the germline V gene are SNHLY and FYNNEI. Trimming took off 6 bases at V and 14 bases at J, with 25 bases between the two ends. This CDR3 region has 15 residues. CDR3 region: CASRENLGLKGRLFF. As DNA, the CDR3 is TGTGCCAGCAGAGAAAACTTGGGGCTTAAGGGGAGGCTGTTTTTT.

The chain joins TRBV6-2 or TRBV6-3 to TRBJ1-2, with no clear D. The CDR3 has 13 residues. Germline V gene lookup returns CDR1 MNHEY and CDR2 SVGEGT. V lost 0 bases, J lost 8 bases, and 10 bases lay in between. CDR3: CASSYSSGGGYTF. The CDR3 nucleotides are TGTGCCAGCAGTTACTCTTCGGGAGGCGGCTACACCTTC.

The chain couples TRBV7-2 to TRBJ2-1; no definite D call. Germline values: CDR1 SGHTA, CDR2 FQGNSA. This CDR3 has 14 amino acids. Trimming cost V 0 bases and J 7 bases, with 10 bases left between them. CDR3 sequence reads: CASSLAPDPNEQFF. CDR3 nucleotide sequence: TGTGCCAGCAGCTTAGCACCTGACCCAAATGAGCAGTTCTTC.

The count of this clone is one. One junction end does not reproduce the germline sequence, and a read error may be involved. Other DNA sequences in this specimen translate into the identical CDR3. The rearrangement joins TRBV11-3 to TRBJ2-1; D is perhaps TRBD1 or TRBD2 (5 bases each). This CDR3 comprises 15 residues. Germline V CDR1 and CDR2: SGHNT, YENEEA. The CDR3: CASSLVGGRGNEQFF. The CDR3 nucleotides are TGTGCCAGCAGCTTAGTTGGGGGTAGAGGAAATGAACAGTTCTTC.

In the case of this clone: At one of its ends the junction is not consistent with the germline gene, which may arise from a read error. The CDR3 spells CAGSRESYEQYF. The CDR3 bases are TGTGCCGGCTCACGAGAATCCTACGAGCAGTACTTC. This chain links TRBV18 with TRBJ2-7, with D hard to call. This CDR3 has 12 residues. The germline V gene encodes CDR1 KGHSH and CDR2 LQKENI. Based on the CDR3 plus reference TRBV18 and TRBJ2-7, the full variable domain is NAGVMQNPRHLVRRRGQEARLRCSPMKGHSHVYWYRQLPEEGLKFMVYLQKENIIDESGMPKERFSAEFPKEGPSILRIQQVVRGDSAAYFCAGSRESYEQYFGPGTRLTVT.

The V call is TRBV6-5, the J call TRBJ2-5, with a tentative D call TRBD2 (7 bases). This CDR3 is built from 15 residues. The germline CDR1 and CDR2 sequences are MNHEY and SVGAGI. Trimming shortened V by 0 bases and J by 5 bases, and 13 bases separated the two germline ends. CDR3 DNA: TGTGCCAGCAGTTACTCTGGGGGGGCGAGCGAGACCCAGTACTTC. This gives the protein CASSYSGGASETQYF.

This clone has just one count. The genes are TRBV6-5 and TRBJ2-7; possibly TRBD1 for D (5 bases). CDR1 and CDR2 (germline): MNHEY, SVGAGI. Trimming cost V 6 bases and J 3 bases, with 15 bases left between them. The CDR3 is 14 amino acids. The CDR3 loop reads CASRRQSSLYEQYF. For the CDR3, the DNA is TGTGCCAGCAGACGACAGAGTAGTCTCTACGAGCAGTACTTC.

The chain is built from TRBV27 and TRBJ2-1, with TRBD2 matching 10 bases. V was pared by 6 bases and J by 0 bases, with 17 bases of the junction left unmatched. The CDR3 is 20 residues long. Germline CDR1 is MNHEY and CDR2 is SMNVEV (reference sequence). The CDR3 reads CASSNLGLAVRTHSYNEQFF. As DNA, the CDR3 is TGTGCCAGCAGCAACCTCGGACTAGCGGTCCGAACCCACTCCTACAATGAGCAGTTCTTC.

This clone was recorded only once. The genes are TRBV27 and TRBJ2-6, with D uncertain. There are 13 residues in the CDR3. Germline values: CDR1 MNHEY, CDR2 SMNVEV (reference sequence). Trimming left V 3 bases short and J 3 bases short, with 3 bases between. DNA for the CDR3: TGTGCCAGCAGTTTGCGTGGGGCCAACGTCCTGACTTTC. Amino acid sequence: CASSLRGANVLTF. Supplemented by reference TRBV27 and TRBJ2-6, the full variable domain reads EAQVTQNPRYLITVTGKKLTVTCSQNMNHEYMSWYRQDPGLGLRQIYYSMNVEVTDKGDVPEGYKVSRKEKRNFPLILESPSPNQTSLYFCASSLRGANVLTFGAGSRLTVL.

The chain recombines TRBV5-5 with TRBJ2-3; D perhaps matches TRBD2 (6 bases). V gave up 4 bases and J gave up 2 bases, with 14 bases separating them. Germline V gene lookup returns CDR1 SGHKS and CDR2 YYEKEE (reference sequence). There are 15 residues in the CDR3. CDR3 protein: CASSRLGSSTDTQYF. CDR3 nucleotides: TGTGCCAGCAGCCGACTAGGGAGTTCCACAGATACGCAGTATTTT. Combining the CDR3 with reference TRBV5-5 and TRBJ2-3 gives the whole variable domain DAGVTQSPTHLIKTRGQQVTLRCSPISGHKSVSWYQQVLGQGPQFIFQYYEKEERGRGNFPDRFSARQFPNYSSELNVNALLLGDSALYLCASSRLGSSTDTQYFGPGTRLTVL.

Only one count was recorded for this clone. This chain links TRBV27 with TRBJ1-5, with D maybe TRBD1 (6 bases). Looked up from germline, CDR1 is MNHEY and CDR2 is SMNVEV (reference sequence). The CDR3 extends over 13 amino acids. The V gene lost 3 bases and the J gene lost 4 bases, with 7 bases spanning the gap. The CDR3 here is CASSFRGNQPQHF. The CDR3 region has the DNA TGTGCCAGCAGTTTCAGGGGAAATCAGCCCCAGCATTTT.